The 9 T cell receptor beta chains below all came from one sample that was sequenced in a study of blood T cell repertoires in COVID-19. Repertoires were generated with immunoSEQ multiplex PCR, while TCRdb's copy carries only in-frame clones and drops some. The repertoire has roughly 150,000 clones, around 87% of them found once; the top ten carry 2% to 3%. The sequencing sample was made of peripheral blood. The source of these receptors is a woman over 75 with COVID-19, enrolled during active disease.

The rearrangement uses TRBV9 and TRBJ2-1; 14 bases align to TRBD2. Losses at the gene ends were 1 base for V and 0 bases for J; bases not matched to a gene: 9. From germline, CDR1 is SGDLS and CDR2 YYNGEE. This CDR3 spans 20 amino acids. CDR3 bases: TGTGCCAGCAGCGTACGATCGACTAGCGGGAGGGAAAGCTCCTACAATGAGCAGTTCTTC. Its translation is CASSVRSTSGRESSYNEQFF.

The chain recombines TRBV28 with TRBJ2-3; D is undetermined. V was clipped by 6 bases and J by 0 bases, with 4 bases between them. The CDR3 length is 12 residues. Germline V gene sequence: CDR1 MDHEN, CDR2 SYDVKM. In DNA form, the CDR3 reads TGTGCCAGCAGGCGGAGCACAGATACGCAGTATTTT. It codes for CASRRSTDTQYF.

This chain joins TRBV6-6 and TRBJ1-2, with a weak D call TRBD1 (6 bases). The CDR3 length is 13 residues. V dropped 10 bases and J dropped 5 bases, with 17 bases sitting between them. Germline V gives CDR1 MNHNY, CDR2 SVGAGI (reference sequence). The CDR3 loop is CATDFRDTYGYTF. CDR3 DNA: TGTGCCACCGATTTTCGGGACACATATGGCTACACCTTC.

The rearrangement uses TRBV18 and TRBJ2-2, with 7 bases aligning to TRBD1. Germline CDR1 KGHSH, CDR2 LQKENI. Trimming cost V 2 bases and J 5 bases; bases outside gene matches: 2. The CDR3 loop spans 14 amino acids. The CDR3 is CASSPGTETGELFF. CDR3 in DNA: TGTGCCAGCTCACCAGGGACAGAAACCGGGGAGCTGTTTTTT.

The chain joins TRBV6-5 to TRBJ2-3, with no clear D. The CDR3 is made up of 15 amino acids. The ends were cut back, 3 bases at V and 3 bases at J, with 13 bases in the middle. Germline V gene data show CDR1 as MNHEY and CDR2 as SVGAGI. For the CDR3, the DNA is TGTGCCAGCAGTTATCTTGGAGTGGCGACAGATACGCAGTATTTT. Its protein product is CASSYLGVATDTQYF.

In nucleotides, the CDR3 is TGTGCCAGCTCGCTAACGATGAACACTGAAGCTTTCTTT. Its protein product is CASSLTMNTEAFF. The chain combines TRBV28 with TRBJ1-1; D is unresolved. The V gene's germline CDR1 is MDHEN and CDR2 SYDVKM. V shed 8 bases and J shed 0 bases, with 10 bases lying between them. There are 13 residues in the CDR3.

The V and J genes are TRBV7-2 and TRBJ2-1; 7 bases are shared with TRBD2. The V and J ends lost 1 base and 7 bases, in that order; junction bases with no gene match: 10. The CDR3 sequence is 16 residues long. From germline, CDR1 is SGHTA and CDR2 FQGNSA. In DNA, the CDR3 is TGTGCCAGCAGCTTAGGGCTAGTGGGGGGGGTGAATGAGCAGTTCTTC. It codes for CASSLGLVGGVNEQFF.

This chain connects TRBV7-2 to TRBJ2-1, with 10 bases matching TRBD2. Germline-derived CDR1 and CDR2 are SGHTA and FQGNSA. J lost 4 bases, V lost 5 bases, and 8 bases had no gene match. The CDR3 spans 16 residues. CDR3 DNA sequence: TGTGCCAGCAGCCAAGAAAGCGGGGGGGTTTACAATGAGCAGTTCTTC. Its protein is CASSQESGGVYNEQFF. Full variable domain (rest looked up from reference TRBV7-2 and TRBJ2-1): GAGVSQSPSNKVTEKGKDVELRCDPISGHTALYWYRQSLGQGLEFLIYFQGNSAPDKSGLPSDRFSAERTGGSVSTLTIQRTQQEDSAVYLCASSQESGGVYNEQFFGPGTRLTVL.

The gene calls are TRBV5-4 and TRBJ1-2, with a possible D match to TRBD1 (6 bases). The CDR3 length is 16 residues. With 5 bases removed from V and 8 bases from J, the gap between germline ends came to 25 bases. Germline V gives CDR1 SGHNT, CDR2 YYREEE (reference sequence). CDR3 DNA sequence: TGTGCCAGCAGAAGGGACATCGACAATTCGAGGAGCGGCTACACCTTC. Amino acid sequence: CASRRDIDNSRSGYTF.